This T cell receptor (beta chain) was recovered during a study of T-cell reconstitution after alpha-beta-depleted transplantation in children. Broader study findings: Roughly two months post-transplant, alpha-beta T cells reportedly originated from several hundred graft clones that had expanded. Among T cells one year after transplant, newly produced cells accounted for most counts and diversity.

Concerning this clonotype itself: Its specificity is unknown.

The V gene end was trimmed by 4 bases and the J gene end by 9 bases; junction bases not matched to a gene: 6. Germline CDR1 is SQVTM and CDR2 is ANQGSEA. This CDR3 region has 14 residues. A TCRbeta library incorporating unique molecular identifiers was prepared. TCRdb analysed the PCR reads with MiXCR anew, one entry per CDR3 protein. The table includes approximately 220,000 distinct CDR3 sequences, roughly 15% detected once. V is TRBV29-1 and J is TRBJ2-1; 13 nucleotides agree with TRBD2. The sample was PBMCs, mostly from graft donor cells, taken 360 days after TCRalphabeta/CD19-depleted stem cell transplant. The TCR originated in a male patient aged 2 to 10 who had a stem cell transplant for acute lymphoblastic leukemia, so the T cells may come from the graft donor. The CDR3, as DNA: TGCAGCGTTGCTTTACTAGCGGGGGGGCCTGAGCAGTTCTTC. Translated, it gives CSVALLAGGPEQFF.